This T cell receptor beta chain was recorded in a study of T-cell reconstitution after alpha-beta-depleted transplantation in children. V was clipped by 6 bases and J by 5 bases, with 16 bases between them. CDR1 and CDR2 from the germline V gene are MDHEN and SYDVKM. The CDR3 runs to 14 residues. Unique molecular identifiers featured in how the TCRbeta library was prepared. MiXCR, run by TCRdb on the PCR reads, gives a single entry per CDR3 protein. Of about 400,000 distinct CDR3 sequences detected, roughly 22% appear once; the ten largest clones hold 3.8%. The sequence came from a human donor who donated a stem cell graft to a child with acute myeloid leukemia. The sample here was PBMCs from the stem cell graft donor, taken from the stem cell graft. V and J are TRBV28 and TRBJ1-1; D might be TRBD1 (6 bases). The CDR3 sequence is CASSPRGGWTEAFF. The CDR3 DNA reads TGTGCCAGCAGCCCCAGAGGGGGATGGACTGAAGCTTTCTTT.